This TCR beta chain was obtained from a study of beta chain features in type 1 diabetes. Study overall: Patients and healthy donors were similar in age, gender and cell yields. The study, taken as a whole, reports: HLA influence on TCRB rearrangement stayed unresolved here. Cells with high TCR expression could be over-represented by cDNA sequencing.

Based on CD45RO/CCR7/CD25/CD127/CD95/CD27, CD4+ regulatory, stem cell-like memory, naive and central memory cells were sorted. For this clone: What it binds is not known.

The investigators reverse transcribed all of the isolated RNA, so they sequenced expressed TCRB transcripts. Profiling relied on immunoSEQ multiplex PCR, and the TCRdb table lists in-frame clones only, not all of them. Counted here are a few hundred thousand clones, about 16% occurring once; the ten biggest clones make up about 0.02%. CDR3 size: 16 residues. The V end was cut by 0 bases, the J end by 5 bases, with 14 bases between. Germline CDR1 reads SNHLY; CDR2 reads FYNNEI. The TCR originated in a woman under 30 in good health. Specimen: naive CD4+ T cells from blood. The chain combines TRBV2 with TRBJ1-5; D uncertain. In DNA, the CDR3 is TGTGCCAGCAGTGAAGCGCTTCTAAGGAGTTATCAGCCCCAGCATTTT. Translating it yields CASSEALLRSYQPQHF.